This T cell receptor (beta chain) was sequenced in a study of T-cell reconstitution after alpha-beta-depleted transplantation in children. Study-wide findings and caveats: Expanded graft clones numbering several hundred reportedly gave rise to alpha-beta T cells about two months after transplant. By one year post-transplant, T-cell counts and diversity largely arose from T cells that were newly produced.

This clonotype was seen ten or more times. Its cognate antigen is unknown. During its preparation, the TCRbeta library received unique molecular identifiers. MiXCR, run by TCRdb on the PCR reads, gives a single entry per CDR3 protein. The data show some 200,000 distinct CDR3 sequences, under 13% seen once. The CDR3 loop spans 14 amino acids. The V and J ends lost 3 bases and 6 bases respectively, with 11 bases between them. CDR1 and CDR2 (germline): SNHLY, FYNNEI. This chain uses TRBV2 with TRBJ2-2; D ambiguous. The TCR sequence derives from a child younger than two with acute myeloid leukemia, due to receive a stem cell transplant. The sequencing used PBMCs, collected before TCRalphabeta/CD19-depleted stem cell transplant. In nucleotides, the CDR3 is TGTGCCAGCAGTGACGTGGTTCCGGCCGGGGAGCTGTTTTTT. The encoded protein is CASSDVVPAGELFF.